One and the same sample provided the 27 T cell receptor beta chains below, sequenced in a study of blood T cell repertoires in COVID-19. Sequenced by immunoSEQ multiplex PCR; TCRdb stores in-frame clones only, minus some. The data hold 250,000 to 350,000 clones, with around 88% observed a single time. The specimen sequenced was peripheral blood. These receptors all stem from a woman in her 30s who had recovered from COVID-19.

J is TRBJ2-1 and V is TRBV6-2 or TRBV6-3; D gene uncertain. This CDR3 contains 14 residues. V lost 4 bases to trimming and J lost 8 bases, with 15 bases between them. Germline V gene data show CDR1 as MNHEY and CDR2 as SVGEGT. CDR3 amino acids: CASSSRVEGDEQFF. For the CDR3, the DNA is TGTGCCAGCAGTTCCCGGGTTGAAGGCGATGAGCAGTTCTTC.

The rearrangement uses TRBV12-3 or TRBV12-4 and TRBJ1-1; D gene unclear. The CDR3 consists of 13 residues. V was trimmed by 4 bases and J by 9 bases, leaving 15 bases between them. CDR3 sequence: CASSSRRGMKAFF. CDR3 DNA: TGTGCCAGCAGTTCCCGTCGAGGAATGAAAGCTTTCTTT.

This clone has a handful of counts. The chain links TRBV3-1 (or the pseudogene TRBV3-2) to TRBJ2-1; 8 bases match TRBD2. In germline, CDR1 is LGHDT, CDR2 YNNKEL (reference sequence). The CDR3 is 15 residues long. After removal of 4 bases from V and 4 bases from J, the junction contained 6 bases not matched to a gene. CDR3 coding DNA: TGTGCCAGCAGCCGCCTTAGCGGGACTTACAATGAGCAGTTCTTC. Residues: CASSRLSGTYNEQFF.

V and J are TRBV18 and TRBJ1-1; 12 positions agree with TRBD1. Trimming removed 3 bases from V and 0 bases from J; junction bases left unmatched: 8. This CDR3 is built from 18 residues. The V gene's germline CDR1 is KGHSH and CDR2 LQKENI. The CDR3 protein is CASSPLSGQGALNTEAFF. The CDR3 DNA is TGTGCCAGCTCACCTCTATCGGGACAGGGGGCTTTGAACACTGAAGCTTTCTTT.

The rearrangement links TRBV12-3 or TRBV12-4 to TRBJ2-2; D is uncertain. The CDR3 is 13 residues long. V dropped 6 bases and J dropped 6 bases, with 11 bases sitting between them. The CDR3: CASSSNMPGELFF. In nucleotides, the CDR3 is TGTGCCAGCAGCTCAAACATGCCCGGGGAGCTGTTTTTT.

The count of this clone is one. The rearrangement joins TRBV19 to TRBJ1-4, with 10 nucleotides matching TRBD1. This CDR3 is built from 14 residues. J gave up 5 bases and V 8 bases, and 5 bases lay outside the gene matches. Germline V gives CDR1 LNHDA, CDR2 SQIVND (reference sequence). Written as DNA, the CDR3 is TGTGCCAGTGGGGACAGGGGAGGAAATGAAAAACTGTTTTTT. Translation: CASGDRGGNEKLFF.

The genes are TRBV10-3 and TRBJ2-1; the match to TRBD1 covers 7 bases. V shed 3 bases, J shed 0 bases, and the junction held 2 bases outside the gene matches. The CDR3 spans 15 residues. Germline CDR1 ENHRY, CDR2 SYGVKD. The CDR3 DNA sequence: TGTGCCATCAGTGACAGGGGGAGCTCCTACAATGAGCAGTTCTTC. Translated: CAISDRGSSYNEQFF.

The genes are TRBV6-1 and TRBJ1-1; D ambiguous. V was pared by 0 bases and J by 4 bases, with 12 bases between. CDR3 length equals 15 residues. Per germline, CDR1 MNHNS and CDR2 SASEGT. CDR3 sequence: CASSEAGGEGTEAFF. CDR3 nucleotides: TGTGCCAGCAGTGAAGCGGGCGGGGAGGGCACTGAAGCTTTCTTT.

The CDR3 nucleotides read TGTGCCAGCAGCCCCGGGAAGGGCCTCTCCTACGAGCAGTACTTC. It specifies CASSPGKGLSYEQYF. The V gene is TRBV7-2, the J gene TRBJ2-7, with a weak D call TRBD2 (5 bases). V was pared by 5 bases and J by 0 bases, with 14 bases between. The V gene's germline CDR1 is SGHTA and CDR2 FQGNSA. This CDR3 spans 15 amino acids.

V usage is TRBV7-8 and J usage is TRBJ1-2; D is unclear. Trimming left V 1 base short and J 4 bases short, with 10 bases between. The CDR3 has 14 amino acids. From germline, CDR1 is SGHVS and CDR2 FQNEAQ. The CDR3 bases are TGTGCCAGCAGCTTAGGATCGGAGAGCTATGGCTACACCTTC. Amino acids: CASSLGSESYGYTF. The full variable domain, its missing parts supplied by reference TRBV7-8 and TRBJ1-2, is GAGVSQSPRYKVAKRGQDVALRCDPISGHVSLFWYQQALGQGPEFLTYFQNEAQLDKSGLPSDRFFAERPEGSVSTLKIQRTQQEDSAVYLCASSLGSESYGYTFGSGTRLTVV.

V usage is TRBV5-1 and J usage is TRBJ1-1; D possibly corresponds to TRBD1 (6 bases). The CDR3 spans 13 residues. V was clipped by 4 bases and J by 3 bases, with 10 bases between them. In germline, CDR1 is SGHRS, CDR2 YFSETQ. CDR3 region: CASSRGRDTEAFF. As DNA, the CDR3 is TGCGCCAGCAGCAGGGGGAGGGACACTGAAGCTTTCTTT.

Only a few counts were recorded for this clone. The V gene is TRBV24-1, the J gene TRBJ2-7; TRBD1 matches 7 bases. Trimming cost V 5 bases and J 2 bases; bases outside gene matches: 8. The germline gives CDR1 KGHDR, CDR2 SFDVKD. This CDR3 has 15 residues. The CDR3: CATSARGTVTYEQYF. In DNA form, the CDR3 reads TGTGCCACCAGTGCCCGAGGGACAGTCACCTACGAGCAGTACTTC.

This clone was observed a single time. The chain couples TRBV30 to TRBJ1-5; D is perhaps TRBD1 (5 bases). The germline V gene encodes CDR1 GTSNPN and CDR2 SVGIG (reference sequence). Trimming removed 3 bases from V and 9 bases from J, with 15 bases in between. The CDR3 is 13 residues long. The CDR3 region has the DNA TGTGCCTGGAGCGCCAGGGCCCCAAGGCCCCAGCATTTT. Protein product: CAWSARAPRPQHF.

This chain links TRBV7-8 with TRBJ1-4, with 8 bases fitting TRBD1. The germline V gene encodes CDR1 SGHVS and CDR2 FQNEAQ. The CDR3 has 16 residues. The V and J ends lost 5 bases and 8 bases, in that order; junction bases with no gene match: 13. The CDR3 bases are TGTGCCAGCAGCCCGACCCACAGGGGGATGGAGGAAAAACTGTTTTTT. It specifies CASSPTHRGMEEKLFF.

V and J are TRBV5-5 and TRBJ1-5; D perhaps matches TRBD1 (6 bases). V dropped 3 bases and J dropped 7 bases, with 14 bases sitting between them. This CDR3 is built from 14 residues. Germline values: CDR1 SGHKS, CDR2 YYEKEE (reference sequence). The CDR3 protein is CASSSGGAGQPQHF. In DNA, the CDR3 is TGTGCCAGCAGCTCCGGGGGGGCTGGCCAGCCCCAGCATTTT.

The chain links TRBV7-9 to TRBJ2-1, with 10 bases that match TRBD2. The ends lost 5 bases at V and 10 bases at J; junction bases unmatched: 14. From germline, CDR1 is SEHNR and CDR2 FQNEAQ (reference sequence). CDR3 length equals 16 residues. CDR3 sequence: CASSPSRLAGDAEQFF. In DNA, the CDR3 is TGTGCCAGCAGCCCGTCTCGGCTAGCGGGGGACGCGGAGCAGTTCTTC.

The V call is TRBV30, the J call TRBJ1-6; 7 bases align to TRBD1. CDR3 length equals 13 residues. V shed 5 bases, J shed 7 bases, and the junction held 5 bases outside the gene matches. Germline V gene lookup returns CDR1 GTSNPN and CDR2 SVGIG (reference sequence). The DNA for the CDR3 is TGTGCCTGGGTCGAACAGGGGAATTCACCCCTCCACTTT. Its translation is CAWVEQGNSPLHF.

Worth noting for this clone: Other DNA sequences within the sample encode an identical CDR3. The J gene is TRBJ2-7, the V gene TRBV30; TRBD1 is a possible D gene (5 bases). The CDR3 totals 12 residues. Germline CDR1 and CDR2: GTSNPN and SVGIG (reference sequence). The ends were cut back, 0 bases at V and 6 bases at J, with 9 bases in the middle. DNA for the CDR3: TGTGCCTGGAGTGTGTGGGGCGGCGAGCAGTACTTC. Translation: CAWSVWGGEQYF. Together with reference TRBV30 and TRBJ2-7, the CDR3 gives the full variable domain: SQTIHQWPATLVQPVGSPLSLECTVEGTSNPNLYWYRQAAGRGLQLLFYSVGIGQISSEVPQNLSASRPQDRQFILSSKKLLLSDSGFYLCAWSVWGGEQYFGPGTRLTVT.

This clone was recorded only once. This rearrangement joins TRBV7-3 to TRBJ2-3, with a possible D match to TRBD1 (7 bases). Germline CDR1 reads SGHTA; CDR2 reads FQGTGA. V dropped 3 bases and J dropped 5 bases, with 12 bases sitting between them. The CDR3 contains 14 residues. CDR3 sequence (DNA): TGTGCCAGCAGCTTTCAGGGGGGCCTAGATACGCAGTATTTT. The encoded protein is CASSFQGGLDTQYF.

This chain uses TRBV5-5 with TRBJ2-5; no clear D gene. This CDR3 has 13 amino acids. The germline V and J ends were trimmed by 4 bases and 5 bases, with 12 bases remaining between them. Germline V gene sequence: CDR1 SGHKS, CDR2 YYEKEE (reference sequence). CDR3 in DNA: TGTGCCAGCAGCCGTCAGCACGGGGAGACCCAGTACTTC. It codes for CASSRQHGETQYF.

This chain connects TRBV25-1 to TRBJ1-2; the D is unclear. This CDR3 contains 14 residues. Trimming stripped 1 base from V and 4 bases from J, with 10 bases between. Germline V gives CDR1 MGHDK, CDR2 SYGVNS. This chain's CDR3 is CASSEFSQSYGYTF. CDR3 bases: TGTGCCAGCAGTGAATTCTCCCAGTCCTATGGCTACACCTTC.

The rearrangement joins TRBV25-1 to TRBJ2-7; D is possibly TRBD1 (6 bases). Germline lookup yields CDR1 MGHDK and CDR2 SYGVNS. The V gene lost 1 base and the J gene lost 4 bases, with 20 bases spanning the gap. CDR3 length equals 17 residues. CDR3 nucleotides: TGTGCCAGCAGTGAATTAGGGCCGACAGGCGGCAAGTACGAGCAGTACTTC. Translating gives CASSELGPTGGKYEQYF.

The chain joins TRBV29-1 to TRBJ2-3; D unresolved. V lost 6 bases, J lost 0 bases, and 4 bases lay in between. The germline V gene has CDR1 SQVTM and CDR2 ANQGSEA. The CDR3 loop spans 11 amino acids. CDR3 amino acids: CSVSSTDTQYF. CDR3 in DNA: TGCAGCGTCTCTAGCACAGATACGCAGTATTTT.

The chain has TRBV7-9 and TRBJ2-7; maybe TRBD1 (5 bases). Trimming removed 5 bases at V and 1 base at J, with 9 bases between. CDR1 and CDR2 (germline): SEHNR, FQNEAQ (reference sequence). This CDR3 has 13 residues. The CDR3 spells CASSNQGSYEQYF. In DNA form, the CDR3 reads TGTGCCAGCAGCAATCAGGGTTCCTACGAGCAGTACTTC. Supplemented by reference TRBV7-9 and TRBJ2-7, the full variable domain reads DTGVSQNPRHKITKRGQNVTFRCDPISEHNRLYWYRQTLGQGPEFLTYFQNEAQLEKSRLLSDRFSAERPKGSFSTLEIQRTEQGDSAMYLCASSNQGSYEQYFGPGTRLTVT.

The V and J genes are TRBV4-2 and TRBJ2-7; possible D gene TRBD1, 6 bases. This CDR3 is built from 15 residues. The germline gives CDR1 LGHNA, CDR2 YNFKEQ. V was clipped by 0 bases and J by 7 bases, with 16 bases between them. The DNA of the CDR3 is TGTGCCAGCAGCCAAGATAGGGAACAGGGATGGGAGCAGTACTTC. Translated, it gives CASSQDREQGWEQYF.

This clone occurred once. The genes are TRBV5-4 and TRBJ2-7, with 10 bases matching TRBD1. Germline V lookup: CDR1 SGHNT, CDR2 YYREEE (reference sequence). The CDR3 runs 15 residues. V gave up 0 bases and J gave up 3 bases; unmatched junction bases: 3. The CDR3 is CASSLVGTGDYEQYF. DNA for the CDR3: TGTGCCAGCAGCTTGGTAGGGACAGGGGACTACGAGCAGTACTTC. The whole variable domain, filled in from reference TRBV5-4 and TRBJ2-7, reads ETGVTQSPTHLIKTRGQQVTLRCSSQSGHNTVSWYQQALGQGPQFIFQYYREEENGRGNFPPRFSGLQFPNYSSELNVNALELDDSALYLCASSLVGTGDYEQYFGPGTRLTVT.

V gene TRBV6-5 combines with J gene TRBJ1-3; D possibly corresponds to TRBD1 (6 bases). The CDR3 runs to 14 residues. Trimming took off 6 bases at V and 0 bases at J, with 9 bases between the two ends. The V gene's germline CDR1 is MNHEY and CDR2 SVGAGI. The CDR3 DNA follows: TGTGCCAGCAGCTGGACAGACTCTGGAAACACCATATATTTT. Encoded protein: CASSWTDSGNTIYF.